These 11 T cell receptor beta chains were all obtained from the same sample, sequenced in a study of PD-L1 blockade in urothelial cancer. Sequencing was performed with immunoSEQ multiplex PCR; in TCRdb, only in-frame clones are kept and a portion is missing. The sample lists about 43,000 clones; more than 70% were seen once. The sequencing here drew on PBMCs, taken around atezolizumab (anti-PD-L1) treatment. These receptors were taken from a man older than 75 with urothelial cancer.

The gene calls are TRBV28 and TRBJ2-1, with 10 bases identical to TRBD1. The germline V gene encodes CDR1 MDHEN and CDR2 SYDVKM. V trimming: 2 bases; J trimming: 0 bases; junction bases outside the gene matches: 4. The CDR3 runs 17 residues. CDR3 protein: CASSLGGQGSSYNEQFF. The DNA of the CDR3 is TGTGCCAGCAGTTTAGGGGGACAGGGGTCCTCCTACAATGAGCAGTTCTTC.

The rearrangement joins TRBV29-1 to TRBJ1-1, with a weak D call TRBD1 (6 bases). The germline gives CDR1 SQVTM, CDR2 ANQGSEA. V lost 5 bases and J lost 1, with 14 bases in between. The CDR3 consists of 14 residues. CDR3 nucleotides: TGCAGCGTTTGGGTCGGGACAAAGAACACTGAAGCTTTCTTT. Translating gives CSVWVGTKNTEAFF.

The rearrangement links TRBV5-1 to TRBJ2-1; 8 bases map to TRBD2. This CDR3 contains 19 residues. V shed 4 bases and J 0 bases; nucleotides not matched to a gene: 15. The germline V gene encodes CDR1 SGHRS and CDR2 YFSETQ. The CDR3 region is CASSHKAGVDIISYNEQFF. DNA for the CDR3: TGCGCCAGCAGCCACAAAGCGGGGGTAGACATTATCTCCTACAATGAGCAGTTCTTC.

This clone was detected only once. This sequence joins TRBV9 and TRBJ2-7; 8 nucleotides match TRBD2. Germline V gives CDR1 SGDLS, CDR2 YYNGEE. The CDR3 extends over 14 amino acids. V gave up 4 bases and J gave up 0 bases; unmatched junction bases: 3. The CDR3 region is CASSPGTSSYEQYF. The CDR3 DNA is TGTGCCAGCAGCCCCGGGACTAGCTCCTACGAGCAGTACTTC.

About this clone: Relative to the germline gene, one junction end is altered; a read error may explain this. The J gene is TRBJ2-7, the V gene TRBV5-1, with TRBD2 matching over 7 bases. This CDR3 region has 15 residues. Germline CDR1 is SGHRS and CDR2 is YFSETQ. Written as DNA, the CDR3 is TGCGCCAGCGGCTTGGGGGGGGGAGGGGCCTACGAGCAGTACTTC. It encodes CASGLGGGGAYEQYF.

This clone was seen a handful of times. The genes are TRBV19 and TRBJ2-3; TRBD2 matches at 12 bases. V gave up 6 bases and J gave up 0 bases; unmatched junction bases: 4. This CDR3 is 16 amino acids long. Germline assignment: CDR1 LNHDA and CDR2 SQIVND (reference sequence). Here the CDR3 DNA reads TGTGCCAGTAGCCCCGGGACTAGCGGGAGCACAGATACGCAGTATTTT. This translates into CASSPGTSGSTDTQYF.

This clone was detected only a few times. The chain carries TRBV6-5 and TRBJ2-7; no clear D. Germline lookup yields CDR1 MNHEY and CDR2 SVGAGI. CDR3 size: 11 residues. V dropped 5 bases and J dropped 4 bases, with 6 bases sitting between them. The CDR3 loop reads CASSNLYEQYF. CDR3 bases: TGTGCCAGCAGTAACTTATACGAGCAGTACTTC.

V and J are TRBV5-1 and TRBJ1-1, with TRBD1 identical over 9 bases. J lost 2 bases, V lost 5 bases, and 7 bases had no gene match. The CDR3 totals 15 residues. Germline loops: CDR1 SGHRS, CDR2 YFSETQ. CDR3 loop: CASRSGQGRNTEAFF. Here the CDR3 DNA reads TGCGCCAGCAGATCGGGACAGGGAAGAAACACTGAAGCTTTCTTT.

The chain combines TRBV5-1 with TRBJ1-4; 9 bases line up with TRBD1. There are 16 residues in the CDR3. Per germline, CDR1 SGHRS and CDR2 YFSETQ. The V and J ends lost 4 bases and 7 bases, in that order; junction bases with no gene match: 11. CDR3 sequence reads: CASSPALTGGGEKLFF. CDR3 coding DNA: TGCGCCAGCAGCCCGGCCCTAACAGGGGGCGGTGAAAAACTGTTTTTT.

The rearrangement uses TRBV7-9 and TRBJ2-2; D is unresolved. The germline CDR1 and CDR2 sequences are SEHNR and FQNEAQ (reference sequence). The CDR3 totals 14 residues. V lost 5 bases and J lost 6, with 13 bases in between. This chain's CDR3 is CASSPKSNSGELFF. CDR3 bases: TGTGCCAGCAGCCCAAAATCTAATTCCGGGGAGCTGTTTTTT.

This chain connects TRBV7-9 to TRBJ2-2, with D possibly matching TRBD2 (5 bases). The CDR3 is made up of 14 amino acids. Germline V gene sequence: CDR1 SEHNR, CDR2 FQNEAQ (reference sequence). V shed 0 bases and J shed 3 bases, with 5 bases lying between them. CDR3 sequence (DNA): TGTGCCAGCAGCTTAGCGGGAGACACCGGGGAGCTGTTTTTT. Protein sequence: CASSLAGDTGELFF.